This TCR beta chain came from a study of cytomegalovirus exposure and HLA in healthy donors. Germline CDR1 reads KGHSH; CDR2 reads LQKENI. The CDR3 has 15 residues. Trimming took 3 bases from V and 1 from J, leaving 12 bases between them. For this clone: Its target is unknown.

This table comes from immunoSEQ multiplex PCR, and its TCRdb copy is limited to in-frame clones, with some not included. The sample has 200,000 to 300,000 clones; less than 95% are singletons. Findings and limits, study-wide: In vitro, a few CMV-associated chains proved specific for CMV antigens.

V usage is TRBV18 and J usage is TRBJ2-5; D call uncertain. Sequenced sample: PBMCs. The sequence was collected from a woman aged 25-40 years in good health and CMV-seronegative. The DNA for the CDR3 is TGTGCCAGCTCACCGGGTACTACAGTCCAAGAGACCCAGTACTTC. Its protein is CASSPGTTVQETQYF.